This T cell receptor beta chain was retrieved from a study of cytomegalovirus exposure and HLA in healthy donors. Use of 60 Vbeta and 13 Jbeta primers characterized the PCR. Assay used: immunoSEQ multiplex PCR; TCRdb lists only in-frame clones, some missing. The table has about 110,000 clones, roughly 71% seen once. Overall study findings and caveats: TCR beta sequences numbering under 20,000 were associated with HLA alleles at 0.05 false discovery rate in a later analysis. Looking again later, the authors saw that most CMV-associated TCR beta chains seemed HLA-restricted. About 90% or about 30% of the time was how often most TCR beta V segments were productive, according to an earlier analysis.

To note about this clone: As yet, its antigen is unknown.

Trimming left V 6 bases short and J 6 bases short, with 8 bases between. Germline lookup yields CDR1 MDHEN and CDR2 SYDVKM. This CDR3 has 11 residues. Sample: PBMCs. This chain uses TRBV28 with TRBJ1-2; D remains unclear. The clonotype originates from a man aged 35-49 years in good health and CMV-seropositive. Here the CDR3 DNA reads TGTGCCAGCAGCTCCCGGGATGGCTACACCTTC. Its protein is CASSSRDGYTF.